The next 29 T cell receptor beta chains were all read from a single sample in a study of cytomegalovirus exposure and HLA in healthy donors. Primers for the PCR totalled 60 Vbeta and 13 Jbeta. Repertoires were generated with immunoSEQ multiplex PCR, while TCRdb's copy carries only in-frame clones and drops some. The table has 50,000 to 70,000 clones, 70% to 85% seen once. The sequencing sample was made of PBMCs. The receptors come from a girl aged 10-17 years in good health and CMV-seropositive.

The gene calls are TRBV6-1 and TRBJ1-2, with 7 nucleotides matching TRBD1. CDR1 is MNHNS and CDR2 is SASEGT in the germline V gene. V gave up 7 bases and J gave up 4 bases; unmatched junction bases: 12. CDR3 length: 15 amino acids. The CDR3 bases are TGTGCCAGCATCCCCTGGAGGGGGCGCATCTATGGCTACACCTTC. Translating it yields CASIPWRGRIYGYTF.

The rearrangement uses TRBV18 and TRBJ2-1, with 14 bases identical to TRBD2. The J segment lost 9 bases and the V segment lost 2 bases, leaving 6 bases of the junction unmatched. The CDR3 extends over 16 amino acids. Germline-derived CDR1 and CDR2 are KGHSH and LQKENI. The CDR3 protein is CASSPRGTSGSREQFF. The CDR3 region has the DNA TGTGCCAGCTCACCAAGGGGGACTAGCGGGAGCCGTGAGCAGTTCTTC.

J is TRBJ2-1 and V is TRBV7-7; 10 bases fit TRBD2. V was clipped by 5 bases and J by 6 bases; unmatched bases: 16. The CDR3 loop spans 18 amino acids. Germline assignment: CDR1 SSHAT and CDR2 FNYEAQ (reference sequence). CDR3 protein: CASSRTTYSAGGGNEQFF. CDR3 bases: TGTGCCAGCAGCCGTACTACCTACTCAGCGGGAGGGGGCAATGAGCAGTTCTTC.

This clone was seen only a few times. The rearrangement uses TRBV15 and TRBJ1-4; D gene unclear. There are 11 residues in the CDR3. Germline V gene data show CDR1 as LNHNV and CDR2 as YYDKDF (reference sequence). Trimming removed 6 bases from V and 4 bases from J, with 3 bases in between. The CDR3 nucleotides read TGTGCCACCAGACTTAATGAAAAACTGTTTTTT. It yields the protein CATRLNEKLFF. Full variable domain (remainder filled in from reference TRBV15 and TRBJ1-4): DAMVIQNPRYQVTQFGKPVTLSCSQTLNHNVMYWYQQKSSQAPKLLFHYYDKDFNNEADTPDNFQSRRPNTSFCFLDIRSPGLGDTAMYLCATRLNEKLFFGSGTQLSVL.

The gene calls are TRBV9 and TRBJ1-2; possibly TRBD1 for D (5 bases). The germline CDR1 and CDR2 sequences are SGDLS and YYNGEE. The CDR3 covers 13 residues. The V and J ends lost 3 bases and 4 bases respectively, with 10 bases between them. The CDR3 bases are TGTGCCAGCAGCGCAGGGTATAGCTATGGCTACACCTTC. As protein: CASSAGYSYGYTF.

This chain connects TRBV11-3 to TRBJ2-3; a weak D match, TRBD2 (6 bases). This CDR3 contains 14 residues. Germline V gives CDR1 SGHNT, CDR2 YENEEA. V lost 2 bases to trimming and J lost 8 bases, with 14 bases between them. CDR3 sequence reads: CASSLPGLQSTQYF. In DNA, the CDR3 is TGTGCCAGCAGCTTACCGGGACTCCAGTCTACGCAGTATTTT.

The chain is built from TRBV27 and TRBJ2-5; weak D call: TRBD2 (5 bases). Trimming pared 0 bases from V and 5 bases from J, leaving 10 bases between. This CDR3 has 14 amino acids. Looked up from germline, CDR1 is MNHEY and CDR2 is SMNVEV (reference sequence). CDR3 nucleotide sequence: TGTGCCAGCAGTTTATCGATCGGGGTTGAGACCCAGTACTTC. Its protein is CASSLSIGVETQYF.

This clone was counted a few times. The chain couples TRBV30 to TRBJ2-7; D may be TRBD2 (6 bases). The V end lost 8 bases, the J end lost 5 bases, and 19 bases lay between the germline ends. The germline V gene has CDR1 GTSNPN and CDR2 SVGIG (reference sequence). This CDR3 region has 13 residues. CDR3 bases: TGTGCCGGGGAGGTCAGGGTCGGGGACGAGCAGTACTTC. Its protein is CAGEVRVGDEQYF.

The chain recombines TRBV4-2 with TRBJ2-1; 11 nucleotides agree with TRBD2. The CDR3 covers 17 residues. CDR1 is LGHNA, CDR2 YNFKEQ, per germline. J lost 7 bases, V lost 0 bases, and 8 bases had no gene match. CDR3 DNA sequence: TGTGCCAGCAGCCAAGATCGAACTAGCGGGGGTAGGAATGAGCAGTTCTTC. As protein: CASSQDRTSGGRNEQFF.

The chain has TRBV27 and TRBJ1-6; TRBD1 might be the D (5 bases). There are 12 residues in the CDR3. Per germline, CDR1 MNHEY and CDR2 SMNVEV (reference sequence). Deletions cut 6 bases from V and 7 bases from J, with 7 bases between. CDR3 coding DNA: TGTGCCAGCAGCAGGGAAAATTCACCCCTCCACTTT. This sequence encodes CASSRENSPLHF.

The chain joins TRBV25-1 to TRBJ1-6, with TRBD1 matching over 7 bases. With 0 bases clipped from V and 13 bases from J, the junction kept 9 bases outside the gene matches. This CDR3 is built from 15 residues. Germline CDR1 MGHDK, CDR2 SYGVNS. CDR3 amino acids: CASSEYPGTEPPLHF. CDR3 in DNA: TGTGCCAGCAGTGAATACCCCGGGACAGAGCCTCCCCTCCACTTT.

The chain links TRBV5-1 to TRBJ2-7; D may be TRBD2 (5 bases). V gave up 0 bases and J gave up 4 bases, with 11 bases separating them. Germline V lookup: CDR1 SGHRS, CDR2 YFSETQ. The CDR3 extends over 14 amino acids. CDR3 bases: TGCGCCAGCAGCTTGGCACTAGTCGGGTACGAGCAGTACTTC. This sequence encodes CASSLALVGYEQYF.

The chain links TRBV6-1 to TRBJ1-6, with D maybe TRBD1 (5 bases). Germline assignment: CDR1 MNHNS and CDR2 SASEGT. The CDR3 extends over 16 amino acids. Trimming took off 1 base at V and 6 bases at J, with 13 bases between the two ends. CDR3 sequence: CASSEGAGTGNSPLHF. CDR3 in DNA: TGTGCCAGCAGTGAAGGGGCAGGGACTGGTAATTCACCCCTCCACTTT.

The V gene is TRBV28, the J gene TRBJ2-2; 8 bases agree with TRBD1. The germline V gene encodes CDR1 MDHEN and CDR2 SYDVKM. The CDR3 has 16 amino acids. The J segment lost 2 bases and the V segment lost 7 bases, leaving 9 bases of the junction unmatched. The CDR3 DNA follows: TGTGCCAGCACCCCTACGGGACAGGCCAACACCGGGGAGCTGTTTTTT. As protein: CASTPTGQANTGELFF.

This clone was seen a handful of times. The rearrangement joins TRBV4-3 to TRBJ2-1; 10 nucleotides line up with TRBD2. This CDR3 region has 14 residues. Looked up from germline, CDR1 is LGHNA and CDR2 is YSLEER. J was trimmed by 8 bases and V by 5 bases; bases with no gene match: 6. The CDR3 region is CASSLLAGLDEQFF. The CDR3 DNA follows: TGCGCCAGCAGCTTACTAGCGGGATTGGATGAGCAGTTCTTC.

This clone was detected only a few times. The chain joins TRBV13 to TRBJ2-2, with D uncertain. Germline loops: CDR1 PRHDT, CDR2 FYEKMQ (reference sequence). There are 11 residues in the CDR3. V dropped 6 bases and J dropped 5 bases, with 4 bases sitting between them. This CDR3 is CASSRTGELFF. CDR3 nucleotide sequence: TGTGCCAGCAGTCGGACCGGGGAGCTGTTTTTT.

The V call is TRBV6-5, the J call TRBJ2-5; 7 nucleotides align to TRBD1. V shed 8 bases and J 4 bases; nucleotides not matched to a gene: 13. From germline, CDR1 is MNHEY and CDR2 SVGAGI. This CDR3 region has 15 residues. As DNA, the CDR3 is TGTGCCAGCCGTAGGGCAGGGACAGTCCGAGAGACCCAGTACTTC. Its protein is CASRRAGTVRETQYF.

The chain employs TRBV7-9 and TRBJ1-1, with a possible D match to TRBD1 (6 bases). With 3 bases removed from V and 7 bases from J, the gap between germline ends came to 18 bases. The germline V gene has CDR1 SEHNR and CDR2 FQNEAQ (reference sequence). The CDR3 loop spans 15 amino acids. The CDR3 loop is CASSFVVHEQGEAFF. The DNA of the CDR3 is TGTGCCAGCAGCTTTGTGGTCCATGAACAGGGTGAAGCTTTCTTT.

The rearrangement links TRBV5-4 to TRBJ2-5, with D possibly being TRBD2 (6 bases). Germline V gene lookup returns CDR1 SGHNT and CDR2 YYREEE (reference sequence). CDR3 length: 15 residues. Trimming left V 4 bases short and J 5 bases short, with 18 bases between. CDR3 region: CASSLAGGVDETQYF. In DNA form, the CDR3 reads TGTGCCAGCAGCCTGGCGGGCGGGGTAGATGAGACCCAGTACTTC.

V and J are TRBV5-4 and TRBJ2-7; TRBD2 aligns across 10 bases. CDR1 is SGHNT and CDR2 is YYREEE in the germline V gene (reference sequence). With 7 bases clipped from V and 0 bases from J, the junction kept 4 bases outside the gene matches. The CDR3 length is 14 residues. CDR3: CASFSSGGSYEQYF. The CDR3 bases are TGTGCCAGCTTCTCTAGCGGGGGCTCCTACGAGCAGTACTTC.

This clone is a singleton in its sample. At one of its ends the junction is not consistent with the germline gene, which may arise from a read error. The chain carries TRBV30 and TRBJ2-4, with TRBD1 identical over 8 bases. The CDR3 length is 14 residues. CDR1 and CDR2 (germline): GTSNPN, SVGIG (reference sequence). As DNA, the CDR3 is TGTGCCTGGAGGGGAGGACAGGGAAACTTTCCTTTGAACTTC. It yields the protein CAWRGGQGNFPLNF. Complete variable domain (other parts from reference TRBV30 and TRBJ2-4): SQTIHQWPATLVQPVGSPLSLECTVEGTSNPNLYWYRQAAGRGLQLLFYSVGIGQISSEVPQNLSASRPQDRQFILSSKKLLLSDSGFYLCAWRGGQGNFPLNFGAGTRLSVL.

This chain connects TRBV6-5 to TRBJ2-7, with 9 bases aligning to TRBD1. CDR1 is MNHEY, CDR2 SVGAGI, per germline. V shed 6 bases, J shed 5 bases, and the junction held 8 bases outside the gene matches. This CDR3 has 14 amino acids. The DNA for the CDR3 is TGTGCCAGCAGGTATCCGGGACAGGGAGACGAGCAGTACTTC. Translating gives CASRYPGQGDEQYF.

V and J are TRBV4-2 and TRBJ2-3; a possible D gene is TRBD1 (5 bases). From germline, CDR1 is LGHNA and CDR2 YNFKEQ. This CDR3 spans 15 amino acids. With 0 bases removed from V and 2 bases from J, the gap between germline ends came to 9 bases. CDR3: CASSQDPTATDTQYF. In nucleotides, the CDR3 is TGTGCCAGCAGCCAAGATCCGACAGCCACAGATACGCAGTATTTT.

This clone occurred a few times. The rearrangement joins TRBV6-4 to TRBJ2-1, with D possibly being TRBD1 (6 bases). In germline, CDR1 is MRHNA, CDR2 SNTAGT. With 3 bases removed from V and 4 bases from J, the gap between germline ends came to 13 bases. The CDR3 has 15 amino acids. CDR3 nucleotide sequence: TGTGCCAGCAGTGAGGACCCCGGACAGTACAATGAGCAGTTCTTC. This codes for CASSEDPGQYNEQFF.

This clone was seen a few times. The rearrangement links TRBV10-3 to TRBJ2-7, with D possibly being TRBD2 (6 bases). Germline CDR1 is ENHRY and CDR2 is SYGVKD. This CDR3 is built from 14 residues. Trimming cost V 5 bases and J 5 bases, with 16 bases left between them. CDR3 sequence (DNA): TGTGCCATCAGTACCTACGGGGGTCCCGACGAGCAGTACTTC. Amino acid sequence: CAISTYGGPDEQYF.

The chain links TRBV9 to TRBJ1-2; D ambiguous. Germline-derived CDR1 and CDR2 are SGDLS and YYNGEE. This CDR3 has 13 amino acids. The V end was cut by 5 bases, the J end by 3 bases, with 11 bases between. CDR3 residues: CASSRTIDYGYTF. The CDR3 region has the DNA TGTGCCAGCAGTCGGACTATTGACTATGGCTACACCTTC.

The CDR3 loop reads CASSTEGTGGGYTF. The CDR3 nucleotides read TGTGCCAGCTCTACAGAGGGGACAGGTGGCGGCTACACCTTC. This sequence joins TRBV2 and TRBJ1-2; 8 bases match TRBD1. V shed 8 bases and J 8 bases; nucleotides not matched to a gene: 13. This CDR3 spans 14 amino acids. Per germline, CDR1 SNHLY and CDR2 FYNNEI.

The CDR3 coding sequence is TGTGCCAGCAGTTCCAGGCTGACCACCGGGGAGCTGTTTTTT. It translates to CASSSRLTTGELFF. The chain carries TRBV28 and TRBJ2-2, with no clear D. Trimming removed 4 bases from V and 4 bases from J, with 10 bases in between. Germline CDR1 MDHEN, CDR2 SYDVKM. The CDR3 is 14 amino acids.

The chain carries TRBV5-6 and TRBJ2-7; the match to TRBD1 covers 9 bases. This CDR3 has 14 residues. With V trimmed by 5 bases and J by 2 bases, 5 bases remained unmatched. CDR1 is SGHDT and CDR2 is YYEEEE in the germline V gene. The CDR3 region is CASRGQGAPYEQYF. CDR3 coding DNA: TGTGCCAGCAGGGGACAGGGAGCTCCCTACGAGCAGTACTTC.